The 26 T cell receptor beta chains below all came from one sample that was sequenced in a study of T cell changes during pregnancy in multiple sclerosis (dated by TCRdb to about 2019). The library was made by the immunoSEQ multiplex PCR assay. TCRdb took this table from immuneACCESS and kept in-frame rearrangements with V and J called. Such tables lack part of the clones; where checked against another copy, unresolved V genes explain under half of the gap, and the rest is unexplained. For this sample the table gives about 55,000 clones, of which 70% to 90% were detected only once. Of the sample, around 0.57% is held by the ten largest clones. The input for sequencing was CD4+ T cells from peripheral blood mononuclear cells, taken in the first trimester of pregnancy. These receptors were collected from a female donor with multiple sclerosis, enrolled in a pregnancy study.

This chain uses TRBV2 with TRBJ1-5, with 9 bases identical to TRBD1. Germline lookup yields CDR1 SNHLY and CDR2 FYNNEI. The CDR3 contains 15 residues. With 8 bases clipped from V and 5 bases from J, the junction kept 10 bases outside the gene matches. As DNA, the CDR3 is TGTGCCAGCTCCCGCGGGACAGGGATCGATCAGCCCCAGCATTTT. Its translation: CASSRGTGIDQPQHF.

V and J are TRBV6-6 and TRBJ1-1, with 9 bases fitting TRBD1. Germline CDR1 reads MNHNY; CDR2 reads SVGAGI (reference sequence). V dropped 7 bases and J dropped 4; count of bases not matched to a gene: 4. The length of the CDR3 is 13 residues. Here the CDR3 DNA reads TGTGCCAGCATACAGGGGGCGGGCACTGAAGCTTTCTTT. The encoded protein is CASIQGAGTEAFF.

The chain employs TRBV28 and TRBJ1-2; weak D call: TRBD1 (5 bases). Trimming stripped 3 bases from V and 4 bases from J, with 12 bases between. Germline loops: CDR1 MDHEN, CDR2 SYDVKM. This CDR3 has 14 residues. CDR3 sequence (DNA): TGTGCCAGCAGTTTTGGGGGGTCCATCTATGGCTACACCTTC. Amino acids: CASSFGGSIYGYTF.

V usage is TRBV11-2 and J usage is TRBJ1-1; D is ambiguous. Germline V gene sequence: CDR1 SGHAT, CDR2 FQNNGV. Trimming took off 3 bases at V and 4 bases at J, with 6 bases between the two ends. The CDR3 is 12 amino acids. The CDR3 loop is CASSFSSTEAFF. The CDR3 DNA sequence: TGTGCCAGCAGCTTTTCTAGCACTGAAGCTTTCTTT.

The chain couples TRBV5-4 to TRBJ2-1, with 11 bases lining up with TRBD1. The CDR3 extends over 15 amino acids. The trim removed 2 bases at V and 8 bases at J, leaving 6 bases unmatched. Germline V gene lookup returns CDR1 SGHNT and CDR2 YYREEE (reference sequence). The CDR3 here is CASSLPGQGGYEQFF. The DNA of the CDR3 is TGTGCCAGCAGCTTACCGGGACAGGGGGGCTATGAGCAGTTCTTC.

This chain joins TRBV5-1 and TRBJ2-5; D perhaps matches TRBD2 (5 bases). The CDR3 has 15 residues. Germline V gives CDR1 SGHRS, CDR2 YFSETQ. The V end was cut by 0 bases, the J end by 5 bases, with 14 bases between. The CDR3 region is CASSLGRELGETQYF. The CDR3 DNA reads as TGCGCCAGCAGCTTGGGAAGGGAGTTGGGTGAGACCCAGTACTTC. The full variable domain, rest sourced from reference TRBV5-1 and TRBJ2-5, is KAGVTQTPRYLIKTRGQQVTLSCSPISGHRSVSWYQQTPGQGLQFLFEYFSETQRNKGNFPGRFSGRQFSNSRSEMNVSTLELGDSALYLCASSLGRELGETQYFGPGTRLLVL.

This clone appeared once. This sequence joins TRBV5-1 and TRBJ1-2, with 10 bases fitting TRBD1. Looked up from germline, CDR1 is SGHRS and CDR2 is YFSETQ. J was trimmed by 7 bases and V by 3 bases; bases with no gene match: 6. The CDR3 covers 14 residues. Here the CDR3 reads CASSSGQGIGGYTF. CDR3 bases: TGCGCCAGCAGCTCGGGACAGGGGATTGGTGGCTACACCTTC.

The V gene is TRBV15, the J gene TRBJ2-5; D is perhaps TRBD2 (6 bases). The CDR3 extends over 15 amino acids. The germline V gene encodes CDR1 LNHNV and CDR2 YYDKDF (reference sequence). The V end was cut by 1 base, the J end by 2 bases, with 11 bases between. CDR3 bases: TGTGCCACCAGCAGAGGGGGTGGGGGGCAAGAGACCCAGTACTTC. Amino acids: CATSRGGGGQETQYF. Full variable domain (remainder filled in from reference TRBV15 and TRBJ2-5): DAMVIQNPRYQVTQFGKPVTLSCSQTLNHNVMYWYQQKSSQAPKLLFHYYDKDFNNEADTPDNFQSRRPNTSFCFLDIRSPGLGDTAMYLCATSRGGGGQETQYFGPGTRLLVL.

The chain combines TRBV19 with TRBJ2-3; D may be TRBD2 (6 bases). This CDR3 comprises 13 residues. Trimming shortened V by 7 bases and J by 1 base, and 9 bases separated the two germline ends. Germline lookup yields CDR1 LNHDA and CDR2 SQIVND (reference sequence). CDR3 bases: TGTGCCAGTATGACTAGTGGCACAGATACGCAGTATTTT. Translation: CASMTSGTDTQYF. Supplemented by reference TRBV19 and TRBJ2-3, the full variable domain reads DGGITQSPKYLFRKEGQNVTLSCEQNLNHDAMYWYRQDPGQGLRLIYYSQIVNDFQKGDIAEGYSVSREKKESFPLTVTSAQKNPTAFYLCASMTSGTDTQYFGPGTRLTVL.

This chain connects TRBV29-1 to TRBJ2-3, with D maybe TRBD2 (6 bases). CDR3 length: 15 amino acids. V was trimmed by 6 bases and J by 1 base, leaving 17 bases between them. Germline V gene lookup returns CDR1 SQVTM and CDR2 ANQGSEA. Here the CDR3 reads CSVISGFVRTDTQYF. For the CDR3, the DNA is TGCAGCGTCATTAGCGGCTTTGTTCGCACAGATACGCAGTATTTT.

This chain links TRBV28 with TRBJ2-1; TRBD2 aligns across 8 bases. The CDR3 extends over 14 amino acids. Trimming cost V 6 bases and J 5 bases; bases outside gene matches: 6. Per the germline V gene, CDR1 is MDHEN and CDR2 is SYDVKM. The CDR3 here is CASRFHSGDNEQFF. The CDR3 DNA reads as TGTGCCAGCAGGTTTCATAGCGGGGACAATGAGCAGTTCTTC.

V usage is TRBV7-9 and J usage is TRBJ2-2; TRBD1 matches 8 bases. The CDR3 contains 13 residues. CDR1 and CDR2 from the germline V gene are SEHNR and FQNEAQ (reference sequence). V shed 9 bases and J 5 bases; nucleotides not matched to a gene: 5. CDR3 in amino acids: CARTGVRTGELFF. DNA of the CDR3: TGTGCCAGGACAGGGGTCCGGACCGGGGAGCTGTTTTTT.

The chain uses TRBV4-2 and TRBJ2-2; 10 bases are a match to TRBD2. The germline CDR1 and CDR2 sequences are LGHNA and YNFKEQ. The CDR3 has 18 residues. Trimming cost V 4 bases and J 1 base; bases outside gene matches: 9. In DNA, the CDR3 is TGTGCCAGCAGCCGAAAGGGCCGGACTAGCGGGAACACCGGGGAGCTGTTTTTT. Amino acids: CASSRKGRTSGNTGELFF.

The chain links TRBV7-2 to TRBJ1-3; unclear D gene. The CDR3 runs 15 residues. V lost 5 bases and J lost 7, with 18 bases in between. Germline V gives CDR1 SGHTA, CDR2 FQGNSA. In nucleotides, the CDR3 is TGTGCCAGCAGCGCCGCGGGGAGGTTCGGTAACACCATATATTTT. Protein sequence: CASSAAGRFGNTIYF.

The V gene is TRBV5-1, the J gene TRBJ2-5; 7 bases line up with TRBD1. The CDR3 spans 16 residues. Germline CDR1 is SGHRS and CDR2 is YFSETQ. V was clipped by 4 bases and J by 0 bases; unmatched bases: 9. CDR3 coding DNA: TGCGCCAGCAGCCCACCGGGACAGAGGTACCAAGAGACCCAGTACTTC. It yields the protein CASSPPGQRYQETQYF. Together with reference TRBV5-1 and TRBJ2-5, the CDR3 gives the full variable domain: KAGVTQTPRYLIKTRGQQVTLSCSPISGHRSVSWYQQTPGQGLQFLFEYFSETQRNKGNFPGRFSGRQFSNSRSEMNVSTLELGDSALYLCASSPPGQRYQETQYFGPGTRLLVL.

This rearrangement joins TRBV18 to TRBJ2-5; D is possibly TRBD1 (5 bases). Between the trimmed V and J ends, which lost 4 bases and 3 bases, there was a span of 15 bases. Germline CDR1 and CDR2: KGHSH and LQKENI. The CDR3 is 15 residues long. CDR3 DNA: TGTGCCAGCTCACTCAATCCGACAGCTAAAGAGACCCAGTACTTC. Protein sequence: CASSLNPTAKETQYF. Looking up the rest from reference TRBV18 and TRBJ2-5 gives the full variable domain: NAGVMQNPRHLVRRRGQEARLRCSPMKGHSHVYWYRQLPEEGLKFMVYLQKENIIDESGMPKERFSAEFPKEGPSILRIQQVVRGDSAAYFCASSLNPTAKETQYFGPGTRLLVL.

The chain combines TRBV19 with TRBJ2-5; 8 nucleotides line up with TRBD2. Per germline, CDR1 LNHDA and CDR2 SQIVND (reference sequence). The CDR3 runs 17 residues. The V segment lost 1 base and the J segment 3 bases; nucleotides outside the gene matches: 10. The CDR3 DNA reads TGTGCCAGTAGTATAGTTGGGACTAGTCGATTTAAAGAGACCCAGTACTTC. It encodes CASSIVGTSRFKETQYF. Full variable domain (remainder filled in from reference TRBV19 and TRBJ2-5): DGGITQSPKYLFRKEGQNVTLSCEQNLNHDAMYWYRQDPGQGLRLIYYSQIVNDFQKGDIAEGYSVSREKKESFPLTVTSAQKNPTAFYLCASSIVGTSRFKETQYFGPGTRLLVL.

The V and J genes are TRBV19 and TRBJ1-5; 9 bases are a match to TRBD1. Unmatched junction bases numbered 10, after V lost 7 bases and J lost 3 bases. Germline loops: CDR1 LNHDA, CDR2 SQIVND (reference sequence). This CDR3 contains 16 residues. The CDR3 region is CASNPMGQGNNQPQHF. The CDR3 nucleotides read TGTGCCAGTAATCCCATGGGACAGGGCAACAATCAGCCCCAGCATTTT.

The rearrangement links TRBV27 to TRBJ2-7; 9 nucleotides match TRBD1. This CDR3 contains 12 residues. Germline V gene lookup returns CDR1 MNHEY and CDR2 SMNVEV (reference sequence). V lost 8 bases to trimming and J lost 7 bases; unmatched junction nucleotides: 6. The CDR3 nucleotides are TGTGCCAGCCAACAGGGGGCCGGGGAGCAGTACTTC. This translates into CASQQGAGEQYF.

The chain combines TRBV28 with TRBJ1-5; TRBD1 is a possible D gene (6 bases). Germline lookup yields CDR1 MDHEN and CDR2 SYDVKM. This CDR3 region has 14 residues. Between the trimmed V and J ends, which lost 4 bases and 3 bases, there was a span of 10 bases. This CDR3 is CASSSTGFNQPQHF. The DNA for the CDR3 is TGTGCCAGCAGTTCGACAGGATTCAATCAGCCCCAGCATTTT. Full variable domain (outside the CDR3, taken from reference TRBV28 and TRBJ1-5): DVKVTQSSRYLVKRTGEKVFLECVQDMDHENMFWYRQDPGLGLRLIYFSYDVKMKEKGDIPEGYSVSREKKERFSLILESASTNQTSMYLCASSSTGFNQPQHFGDGTRLSIL.

The gene calls are TRBV18 and TRBJ2-7, with 7 positions matching TRBD2. This CDR3 has 15 amino acids. Germline CDR1 reads KGHSH; CDR2 reads LQKENI. J gave up 2 bases and V 2 bases, and 6 bases lay outside the gene matches. CDR3: CASSPGLAEAYEQYF. As DNA, the CDR3 is TGTGCCAGCTCACCAGGCCTAGCGGAGGCCTACGAGCAGTACTTC.

This chain connects TRBV7-9 to TRBJ1-1, with 8 bases lining up with TRBD1. The CDR3 extends over 13 amino acids. V lost 3 bases and J lost 12; bases outside the gene matches: 9. The germline CDR1 and CDR2 sequences are SEHNR and FQNEAQ (reference sequence). Written as DNA, the CDR3 is TGTGCCAGCAGCTTGTCTTGGGGACAGGAACCTTTCTTT. Protein sequence: CASSLSWGQEPFF.

This clone has a single count. For the CDR3, the DNA is TGTGCCAGCAGCTTAGGCGGTTCCTCCTACGAGCAGTACTTC. Protein sequence: CASSLGGSSYEQYF. This rearrangement joins TRBV11-1 to TRBJ2-7; D is ambiguous. Germline-derived CDR1 and CDR2 are SGHAT and FQDESV (reference sequence). The CDR3 runs to 14 residues. Trimming shortened V by 1 base and J by 0 bases, and 7 bases separated the two germline ends.

The chain recombines TRBV28 with TRBJ2-2, with a tentative D call TRBD1 (5 bases). Trimming cost V 6 bases and J 6 bases, with 8 bases left between them. Germline loops: CDR1 MDHEN, CDR2 SYDVKM. The CDR3 sequence is 12 residues long. The chain's CDR3 is CASRGQAGELFF. The CDR3 DNA follows: TGTGCCAGCAGGGGGCAAGCCGGGGAGCTGTTTTTT.

This rearrangement joins TRBV4-2 to TRBJ2-1, with a weak D call TRBD2 (5 bases). Trimming took off 1 base at V and 1 base at J, with 11 bases between the two ends. The CDR3 consists of 16 residues. The germline V gene encodes CDR1 LGHNA and CDR2 YNFKEQ. The CDR3 sequence: CASSQAASISYNEQFF. Here the CDR3 DNA reads TGTGCCAGCAGCCAAGCCGCTAGCATTTCCTACAATGAGCAGTTCTTC.

The chain's CDR3 is CASSPNQDGYTF. As DNA, the CDR3 is TGTGCCAGCTCACCAAATCAGGATGGCTACACCTTC. This sequence joins TRBV18 and TRBJ1-2; D uncertain. The germline gives CDR1 KGHSH, CDR2 LQKENI. V was cut by 2 bases and J by 6 bases, with 7 bases left in between. The CDR3 loop spans 12 amino acids.